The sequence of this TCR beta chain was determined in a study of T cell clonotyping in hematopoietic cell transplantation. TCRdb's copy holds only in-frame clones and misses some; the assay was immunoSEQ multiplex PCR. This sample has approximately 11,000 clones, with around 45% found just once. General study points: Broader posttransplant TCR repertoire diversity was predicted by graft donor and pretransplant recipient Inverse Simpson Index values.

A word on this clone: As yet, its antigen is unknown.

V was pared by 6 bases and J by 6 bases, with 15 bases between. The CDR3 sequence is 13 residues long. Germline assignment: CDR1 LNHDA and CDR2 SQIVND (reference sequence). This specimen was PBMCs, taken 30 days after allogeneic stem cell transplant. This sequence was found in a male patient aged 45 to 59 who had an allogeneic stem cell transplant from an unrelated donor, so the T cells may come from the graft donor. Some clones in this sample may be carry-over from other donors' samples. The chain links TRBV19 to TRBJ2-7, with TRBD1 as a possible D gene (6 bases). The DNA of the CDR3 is TGTGCCAGTAGCCGGGACACTAGGGTCGAGCAGTACTTC. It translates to CASSRDTRVEQYF.